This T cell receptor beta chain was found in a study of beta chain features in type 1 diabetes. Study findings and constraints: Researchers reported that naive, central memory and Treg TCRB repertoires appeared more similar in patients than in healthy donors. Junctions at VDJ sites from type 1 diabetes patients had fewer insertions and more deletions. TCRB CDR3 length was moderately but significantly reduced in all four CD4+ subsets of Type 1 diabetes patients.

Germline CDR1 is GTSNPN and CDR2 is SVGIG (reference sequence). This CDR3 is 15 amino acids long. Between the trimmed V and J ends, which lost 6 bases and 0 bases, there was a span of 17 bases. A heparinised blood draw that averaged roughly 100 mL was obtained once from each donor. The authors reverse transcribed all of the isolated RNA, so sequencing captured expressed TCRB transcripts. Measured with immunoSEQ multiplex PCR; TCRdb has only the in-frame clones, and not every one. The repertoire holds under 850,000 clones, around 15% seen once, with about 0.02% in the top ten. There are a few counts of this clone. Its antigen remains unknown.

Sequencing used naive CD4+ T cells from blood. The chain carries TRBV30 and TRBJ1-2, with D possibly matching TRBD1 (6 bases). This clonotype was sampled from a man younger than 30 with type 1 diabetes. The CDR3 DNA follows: TGTGCCTGCCGGACAGCTCCTCTCTCTAACTATGGCTACACCTTC. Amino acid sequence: CACRTAPLSNYGYTF.